What follows are 28 T cell receptor beta chains derived from one specimen sequenced in a study of cytomegalovirus exposure and HLA in healthy donors. The PCR ran on 60 Vbeta and 13 Jbeta primers. The method was immunoSEQ multiplex PCR; TCRdb's version includes in-frame clones alone and lacks a portion of them. In the table there are around 69,000 clones, about 71% of which are singletons. The source material was PBMCs. These receptors originate from a woman aged 45-65 years in good health and CMV-seropositive.

J is TRBJ1-5 and V is TRBV6-6, with a weak D call TRBD1 (6 bases). The CDR3 contains 16 residues. Per the germline V gene, CDR1 is MNHNY and CDR2 is SVGAGI (reference sequence). V lost 6 bases, J lost 6 bases, and 21 bases lay in between. As DNA, the CDR3 is TGTGCCAGCAGCGCCGGCCGGGGGGCGCAAAGTCAGCCCCAGCATTTT. It is translated as CASSAGRGAQSQPQHF.

The table lists this clone with a few counts. This chain joins TRBV10-3 and TRBJ1-2; D may be TRBD1 (6 bases). The V gene's germline CDR1 is ENHRY and CDR2 SYGVKD. The germline V and J ends were trimmed by 5 bases and 4 bases, with 11 bases remaining between them. CDR3 length: 13 residues. CDR3 sequence (DNA): TGTGCCATCAGTTTACAGGGTAGCTATGGCTACACCTTC. Translated, it gives CAISLQGSYGYTF.

The chain links TRBV19 to TRBJ2-7, with D unclear. The germline V gene has CDR1 LNHDA and CDR2 SQIVND (reference sequence). Trimming pared 3 bases from V and 4 bases from J, leaving 10 bases between. The CDR3 has 13 residues. The CDR3 region has the DNA TGTGCCAGTAGTATGGGTCGGAGTTACGAGCAGTACTTC. Translating it yields CASSMGRSYEQYF.

The chain combines TRBV19 with TRBJ1-1; 8 bases agree with TRBD1. V was clipped by 8 bases and J by 6 bases; unmatched bases: 8. Per the germline V gene, CDR1 is LNHDA and CDR2 is SQIVND (reference sequence). This CDR3 spans 13 amino acids. The CDR3 here is CASSFLQGAEAFF. CDR3 sequence (DNA): TGTGCCAGTTCTTTCTTACAGGGGGCTGAAGCTTTCTTT.

The genes are TRBV2 and TRBJ2-5, with D possibly TRBD1 on 5 matching bases. Germline lookup yields CDR1 SNHLY and CDR2 FYNNEI. The CDR3 runs to 14 residues. V lost 7 bases and J lost 5, with 17 bases in between. The CDR3 nucleotides are TGTGCCAGCACCGCTAGGACACCCAGGGAGACCCAGTACTTC. Protein: CASTARTPRETQYF.

The J gene is TRBJ2-2, the V gene TRBV25-1; D is unresolved. The CDR3 contains 13 residues. CDR1 and CDR2 from the germline V gene are MGHDK and SYGVNS. The V end was cut by 6 bases, the J end by 5 bases, with 10 bases between. The CDR3 coding sequence is TGTGCCAGCAGGGTAGAGTGGACCGGGGAGCTGTTTTTT. It translates to CASRVEWTGELFF.

The chain has TRBV28 and TRBJ2-7; 9 nucleotides align to TRBD2. V shed 3 bases, J shed 6 bases, and the junction held 9 bases outside the gene matches. The CDR3 loop spans 15 amino acids. The germline CDR1 and CDR2 sequences are MDHEN and SYDVKM. CDR3 amino acids: CASSFPRGRAGEQYF. The CDR3 DNA sequence: TGTGCCAGCAGTTTCCCTCGCGGGAGGGCCGGCGAGCAGTACTTC.

V is TRBV28 and J is TRBJ2-7, with a tentative D call TRBD1 (5 bases). With 9 bases removed from V and 0 bases from J, the gap between germline ends came to 15 bases. The CDR3 spans 14 residues. Germline CDR1 MDHEN, CDR2 SYDVKM. The CDR3 DNA reads TGTGCCAGTATAAGACAGCCTAGCTCCTACGAGCAGTACTTC. It translates to CASIRQPSSYEQYF.

The genes are TRBV6-5 and TRBJ2-2; no firm D call. V was pared by 0 bases and J by 1 base, with 6 bases between. This CDR3 has 15 amino acids. Germline lookup yields CDR1 MNHEY and CDR2 SVGAGI. The chain's CDR3 is CASSYSPGNTGELFF. DNA of the CDR3: TGTGCCAGCAGTTACTCGCCCGGGAACACCGGGGAGCTGTTTTTT.

The rearrangement uses TRBV10-3 and TRBJ2-7, with 8 bases matching TRBD1. The CDR3 totals 12 residues. With 2 bases clipped from V and 7 bases from J, the junction kept 1 base outside the gene matches. Germline V lookup: CDR1 ENHRY, CDR2 SYGVKD. The CDR3 region has the DNA TGTGCCATCAGTGAGGACAGGGGAGAGCAGTACTTC. Translated: CAISEDRGEQYF.

This chain links TRBV5-1 with TRBJ2-1, with 11 positions matching TRBD2. The V segment lost 4 bases and the J segment 0 bases; nucleotides outside the gene matches: 15. Germline CDR1 SGHRS, CDR2 YFSETQ. The CDR3 is 20 residues long. CDR3 loop: CASSPGTSGNIASSYNEQFF. The CDR3 DNA is TGCGCCAGCAGCCCAGGGACTAGCGGAAATATTGCGAGCTCCTACAATGAGCAGTTCTTC.

The V gene is TRBV18, the J gene TRBJ2-6; 12 nucleotides agree with TRBD1. The CDR3 has 14 residues. Germline V CDR1 and CDR2: KGHSH, LQKENI. J was trimmed by 13 bases and V by 2 bases; bases with no gene match: 3. This chain's CDR3 is CASSPTGQGAVLTF. The CDR3 nucleotides read TGTGCCAGCTCACCAACGGGACAGGGGGCGGTCCTGACTTTC.

Here the CDR3 DNA reads TGTGCCAGCAGCCAAGAGTGGGTTGGGACAGGGGCTTTGAACACTGAAGCTTTCTTT. Its protein product is CASSQEWVGTGALNTEAFF. The chain links TRBV4-2 to TRBJ1-1, with 10 bases that match TRBD1. The CDR3 loop spans 19 amino acids. CDR1 is LGHNA, CDR2 YNFKEQ, per germline. V trimming: 0 bases; J trimming: 0 bases; junction bases outside the gene matches: 10.

This clone was picked up one time. V usage is TRBV18 and J usage is TRBJ2-5, with TRBD1 as a possible D gene (5 bases). Looked up from germline, CDR1 is KGHSH and CDR2 is LQKENI. This CDR3 region has 17 residues. V was pared by 3 bases and J by 4 bases, with 21 bases between. CDR3 amino acids: CASSPTTAKSLGETQYF. CDR3 sequence (DNA): TGTGCCAGCTCACCGACGACAGCCAAGTCTTTGGGAGAGACCCAGTACTTC.

V and J are TRBV7-9 and TRBJ1-1; TRBD1 might be the D (5 bases). V was pared by 5 bases and J by 2 bases, with 12 bases between. The germline V gene has CDR1 SEHNR and CDR2 FQNEAQ (reference sequence). The CDR3 extends over 14 amino acids. The CDR3 nucleotides are TGTGCCAGCAGCCCAGGGTTTGAAAACACTGAAGCTTTCTTT. Its translation is CASSPGFENTEAFF.

Turning to this clone: This CDR3 is also generated by other DNA sequences in the sample. The V gene is TRBV5-1, the J gene TRBJ1-4; D perhaps matches TRBD1 (5 bases). Deletions cut 4 bases from V and 2 bases from J, with 9 bases between. This CDR3 has 14 residues. CDR1 is SGHRS, CDR2 YFSETQ, per germline. CDR3 nucleotide sequence: TGCGCCAGCAGCCCCGACAGTACTAATGAAAAACTGTTTTTT. Its translation is CASSPDSTNEKLFF.

CDR3 DNA: TGCAGCGTTGCCACTAGCTCCTACGAGCAGTACTTC. It translates to CSVATSSYEQYF. The chain has TRBV29-1 and TRBJ2-7; D is perhaps TRBD2 (5 bases). The CDR3 extends over 12 amino acids. The V gene's germline CDR1 is SQVTM and CDR2 ANQGSEA. The V end was cut by 4 bases, the J end by 0 bases, with 7 bases between.

This clone is medium-sized within its sample. V and J are TRBV19 and TRBJ1-1, with 10 bases identical to TRBD1. The J segment lost 3 bases and the V segment lost 5 bases, leaving 3 bases of the junction unmatched. In germline, CDR1 is LNHDA, CDR2 SQIVND (reference sequence). There are 14 residues in the CDR3. In DNA form, the CDR3 reads TGTGCCAGTAGTTCGACAGGGGGCTACACTGAAGCTTTCTTT. Translating it yields CASSSTGGYTEAFF.

This chain uses TRBV29-1 with TRBJ2-2; a possible D gene is TRBD2 (5 bases). Germline values: CDR1 SQVTM, CDR2 ANQGSEA. This CDR3 spans 13 amino acids. The V and J ends lost 6 bases and 5 bases respectively, with 13 bases between them. CDR3 coding DNA: TGCAGCGTGGCCCGGGAAAGGACCGGGGAGCTGTTTTTT. It encodes CSVARERTGELFF.

In regard to this clone: Other nucleotide sequences from this sample produce the same CDR3. The chain links TRBV4-3 to TRBJ1-1; D gene unclear. The CDR3 spans 14 residues. CDR1 is LGHNA, CDR2 YSLEER, per germline. The germline V and J ends were trimmed by 0 bases and 1 base, with 6 bases remaining between them. CDR3 amino acids: CASSQEGGNTEAFF. The CDR3 DNA reads TGCGCCAGCAGCCAAGAGGGAGGGAACACTGAAGCTTTCTTT.

V is TRBV28 and J is TRBJ1-2; D is possibly TRBD1 (5 bases). CDR1 MDHEN and CDR2 SYDVKM come from the germline V gene. The CDR3 extends over 14 amino acids. V lost 2 bases and J lost 8, with 15 bases in between. The chain's CDR3 is CASSLIRALGGYTF. DNA of the CDR3: TGTGCCAGCAGTTTAATCAGGGCCTTGGGGGGCTACACCTTC.

This chain connects TRBV6-6 to TRBJ2-7; TRBD1 matches at 8 bases. The CDR3 covers 15 residues. Germline V gene lookup returns CDR1 MNHNY and CDR2 SVGAGI (reference sequence). V dropped 3 bases and J dropped 4; count of bases not matched to a gene: 8. CDR3 sequence reads: CASSYRTGNSYEQYF. CDR3 nucleotide sequence: TGTGCCAGCAGTTATAGGACAGGGAATTCGTACGAGCAGTACTTC.

This clone was found a few times. The chain recombines TRBV9 with TRBJ2-6; D is uncertain. V lost 0 bases to trimming and J lost 2 bases, with 6 bases between them. Germline-derived CDR1 and CDR2 are SGDLS and YYNGEE. The CDR3 totals 15 residues. CDR3 in DNA: TGTGCCAGCAGCGTAGGAAGCACTGGGGCCAACGTCCTGACTTTC. This encodes CASSVGSTGANVLTF. The variable domain in full, with the rest retrieved from reference TRBV9 and TRBJ2-6, is DSGVTQTPKHLITATGQRVTLRCSPRSGDLSVYWYQQSLDQGLQFLIQYYNGEERAKGNILERFSAQQFPDLHSELNLSSLELGDSALYFCASSVGSTGANVLTFGAGSRLTVL.

The V call is TRBV9, the J call TRBJ2-7; 8 bases map to TRBD1. The germline CDR1 and CDR2 sequences are SGDLS and YYNGEE. The trim removed 0 bases at V and 5 bases at J, leaving 7 bases unmatched. The CDR3 sequence is 15 residues long. CDR3: CASSVGRQGANEQYF. Written as DNA, the CDR3 is TGTGCCAGCAGCGTAGGTAGGCAGGGGGCCAACGAGCAGTACTTC. Full variable domain (outside the CDR3, taken from reference TRBV9 and TRBJ2-7): DSGVTQTPKHLITATGQRVTLRCSPRSGDLSVYWYQQSLDQGLQFLIQYYNGEERAKGNILERFSAQQFPDLHSELNLSSLELGDSALYFCASSVGRQGANEQYFGPGTRLTVT.

This chain uses TRBV7-2 with TRBJ1-2; D is undetermined. The germline V gene has CDR1 SGHTA and CDR2 FQGNSA. The CDR3 loop spans 15 amino acids. Trimming took off 1 base at V and 6 bases at J, with 15 bases between the two ends. The CDR3 sequence: CASSLEVSPSHGYTF. In nucleotides, the CDR3 is TGTGCCAGCAGCTTAGAAGTCTCTCCGAGTCATGGCTACACCTTC.

About this clone: Germline and junction disagree at one end, which may indicate a read error. V gene TRBV28 combines with J gene TRBJ2-7; 10 bases agree with TRBD1. Germline V gene lookup returns CDR1 MDHEN and CDR2 SYDVKM. The CDR3 sequence is 13 residues long. The DNA of the CDR3 is TGTGCCAGCAGTTCCGGACAGGGGGGAAATGGCCTGTTC. Its protein product is CASSSGQGGNGLF.

This clone was detected once. The chain recombines TRBV27 with TRBJ2-5, with D tentatively TRBD1 (5 bases). The CDR3 consists of 16 residues. CDR1 and CDR2 from the germline V gene are MNHEY and SMNVEV (reference sequence). V lost 2 bases, J lost 5 bases, and 18 bases lay in between. The CDR3: CASSLGKGVLIETQYF. The DNA of the CDR3 is TGTGCCAGCAGTTTAGGGAAAGGGGTGCTTATCGAGACCCAGTACTTC.

This rearrangement joins TRBV5-6 to TRBJ2-2; D is undetermined. The ends were cut back, 5 bases at V and 4 bases at J, with 6 bases in the middle. In germline, CDR1 is SGHDT, CDR2 YYEEEE. This CDR3 is 12 amino acids long. The CDR3: CASRFSTGELFF. The CDR3 DNA reads TGTGCCAGCAGGTTCAGCACCGGGGAGCTGTTTTTT.